The 27 T cell receptor beta chains reported below all come from one sample, sequenced in a study of OX40 agonist ivuxolimab in advanced cancers. The protocol was immunoSEQ multiplex PCR, while the TCRdb copy is restricted to in-frame clones and leaves out a portion. In the table there are some 80,000 clones, 80% to 90% of which are singletons. Source: CD4+ or CD8+ T cells sorted from blood, taken in a trial of the OX40 agonist ivuxolimab. Every receptor here comes from an adult with an advanced solid tumor such as melanoma, head and neck, liver or kidney cancer.

This clone was counted only a few times. This chain uses TRBV7-9 with TRBJ1-3, with no clear D. This CDR3 comprises 16 residues. V dropped 4 bases and J dropped 2 bases, with 15 bases sitting between them. Per germline, CDR1 SEHNR and CDR2 FQNEAQ (reference sequence). This chain's CDR3 is CASSYGRALTGNTIYF. The CDR3 nucleotides read TGTGCCAGCAGCTATGGACGGGCACTCACTGGAAACACCATATATTTT.

This clone was seen only once. V usage is TRBV18 and J usage is TRBJ1-5; 12 bases agree with TRBD1. V shed 3 bases and J 2 bases; nucleotides not matched to a gene: 8. There are 18 residues in the CDR3. Germline CDR1 and CDR2: KGHSH and LQKENI. In DNA form, the CDR3 reads TGTGCCAGCTCACCCGGGACAGGGGGCCCTCGGGGCAATCAGCCCCAGCATTTT. The encoded protein is CASSPGTGGPRGNQPQHF.

About this clone itself: Other DNA sequences in this specimen translate into the identical CDR3. The V gene is TRBV4-3, the J gene TRBJ2-3; possibly TRBD1 for D (7 bases). CDR1 is LGHNA and CDR2 is YSLEER in the germline V gene. The V gene lost 4 bases and the J gene lost 3 bases, with 11 bases spanning the gap. The CDR3 runs to 14 residues. The CDR3 loop is CASSRQGGTDTQYF. As DNA, the CDR3 is TGCGCCAGCAGCCGGCAGGGGGGAACAGATACGCAGTATTTT.

The chain combines TRBV27 with TRBJ2-7, with 8 bases matching TRBD1. The CDR3 has 14 amino acids. V shed 8 bases and J 1 base; nucleotides not matched to a gene: 7. The germline V gene encodes CDR1 MNHEY and CDR2 SMNVEV (reference sequence). In nucleotides, the CDR3 is TGTGCCAGCGGGACAGGAATCGATTCCTACGAGCAGTACTTC. Amino acids: CASGTGIDSYEQYF.

This clone was recorded once. The gene calls are TRBV28 and TRBJ2-4; 12 bases agree with TRBD2. Germline CDR1 MDHEN, CDR2 SYDVKM. The junction had 3 bases not matched to a gene; V was cut back by 1 base and J by 5 bases. The CDR3 has 16 amino acids. This CDR3 is CASSLSTSGGQNIQYF. CDR3 sequence (DNA): TGTGCCAGCAGTTTATCGACTAGCGGGGGACAAAACATTCAGTACTTC.

Notes on this clone: An end of the junction differs from the germline gene, which may be a read error. The V call is TRBV2, the J call TRBJ2-5, with TRBD1 matching 7 bases. The J call may be wrong; the DNA end is better matched by TRBJ2-7. The CDR3 has 12 residues. Germline V CDR1 and CDR2: SNHLY, FYNNEI. This chain's CDR3 is CASSEDRDEQYF. Here the CDR3 DNA reads TGTGCCAGCAGCGAAGACAGGGACGAGCAGTACTTC.

V is TRBV5-6 and J is TRBJ1-6, with D hard to call. The CDR3 extends over 16 amino acids. Germline CDR1 reads SGHDT; CDR2 reads YYEEEE. V gave up 1 base and J gave up 7 bases, with 15 bases separating them. CDR3 sequence: CASSLFWERGNSPLHF. CDR3 nucleotide sequence: TGTGCCAGCAGCTTGTTTTGGGAGCGAGGCAATTCACCCCTCCACTTT.

The CDR3 spells CASNRGRDSPLHF. CDR3 nucleotides: TGCGCCAGCAACAGGGGTCGGGATTCACCCCTCCACTTT. This chain links TRBV10-1 with TRBJ1-6; TRBD1 matches 7 bases. CDR3 length: 13 amino acids. Trimming cost V 7 bases and J 8 bases; bases outside gene matches: 5. From germline, CDR1 is WNHNN and CDR2 SYGVQD (reference sequence).

The chain employs TRBV28 and TRBJ1-2, with D uncertain. The CDR3 totals 13 residues. With 2 bases removed from V and 4 bases from J, the gap between germline ends came to 8 bases. Germline CDR1 is MDHEN and CDR2 is SYDVKM. The CDR3 coding sequence is TGTGCCAGCAGTTTACCAGCCACCTATGGCTACACCTTC. Translated: CASSLPATYGYTF.

The chain recombines TRBV7-9 with TRBJ1-1; D gene uncertain. The CDR3 runs to 13 residues. CDR1 is SEHNR, CDR2 FQNEAQ, per germline (reference sequence). The V and J ends lost 6 bases and 1 base respectively, with 9 bases between them. The CDR3, as DNA: TGTGCCAGCAGGTTACATGGGAACACTGAAGCTTTCTTT. As protein: CASRLHGNTEAFF. Looking up the rest from reference TRBV7-9 and TRBJ1-1 gives the full variable domain: DTGVSQNPRHKITKRGQNVTFRCDPISEHNRLYWYRQTLGQGPEFLTYFQNEAQLEKSRLLSDRFSAERPKGSFSTLEIQRTEQGDSAMYLCASRLHGNTEAFFGQGTRLTVV.

This chain uses TRBV14 with TRBJ1-2, with D possibly being TRBD1 (5 bases). The CDR3 consists of 18 residues. Germline-derived CDR1 and CDR2 are SGHDN and FVKESK. Trimming took off 0 bases at V and 3 bases at J, with 20 bases between the two ends. The CDR3 is CASSQDWGSPKGDYGYTF. The CDR3 DNA sequence: TGTGCCAGCAGCCAAGATTGGGGCTCGCCTAAGGGAGACTATGGCTACACCTTC.

The V gene is TRBV27, the J gene TRBJ1-5, with 10 bases that match TRBD1. The germline gives CDR1 MNHEY, CDR2 SMNVEV (reference sequence). The CDR3 totals 18 residues. Trimming at V came to 5 bases and at J to 3 bases, leaving 13 bases not matched to a gene. The CDR3 DNA reads TGTGCCAGCAGTCCCACACCCGGGACAGGGGTTCTCAATCAGCCCCAGCATTTT. This codes for CASSPTPGTGVLNQPQHF.

The rearrangement links TRBV9 to TRBJ1-4; 7 bases match TRBD1. Germline CDR1 is SGDLS and CDR2 is YYNGEE. With V trimmed by 5 bases and J by 11 bases, 6 bases remained unmatched. This CDR3 comprises 12 residues. The CDR3 is CASSVPGGKLFF. The CDR3 region has the DNA TGTGCCAGCAGTGTTCCAGGGGGGAAACTGTTTTTT.

This CDR3 is CASSLTGGEAFF. For the CDR3, the DNA is TGTGCCAGCAGCTTAACCGGAGGGGAAGCTTTCTTT. This sequence joins TRBV7-2 and TRBJ1-1; D gene uncertain. The CDR3 covers 12 residues. In germline, CDR1 is SGHTA, CDR2 FQGNSA. The V end lost 2 bases, the J end lost 8 bases, and 9 bases lay between the germline ends.

This clone appeared once. This sequence joins TRBV7-2 and TRBJ2-5; 8 nucleotides agree with TRBD1. The end of the DNA fits TRBJ2-7 better, so the J call may be wrong. From germline, CDR1 is SGHTA and CDR2 FQGNSA. The CDR3 spans 15 residues. The CDR3 bases are TGTGCCAGCAGCCAAATGGACAGGGCGAACTACGAGCAGTACTTC. Its protein product is CASSQMDRANYEQYF.

The chain uses TRBV27 and TRBJ2-3, with TRBD1 matching 7 bases. There are 14 residues in the CDR3. V was pared by 5 bases and J by 5 bases, with 7 bases of the junction left unmatched. Looked up from germline, CDR1 is MNHEY and CDR2 is SMNVEV (reference sequence). CDR3: CASSRRDSEDTQYF. The CDR3 DNA sequence: TGTGCCAGCAGTCGTCGGGACAGTGAAGATACGCAGTATTTT.

This rearrangement joins TRBV19 to TRBJ1-5, with 7 bases that match TRBD1. Unmatched junction bases numbered 6, after V lost 4 bases and J lost 0 bases. The CDR3 extends over 16 amino acids. Germline values: CDR1 LNHDA, CDR2 SQIVND (reference sequence). CDR3 sequence: CASSRGTVYSNQPQHF. CDR3 DNA sequence: TGTGCCAGTAGTAGAGGGACAGTTTATAGCAATCAGCCCCAGCATTTT. The whole variable domain, remainder taken from reference TRBV19 and TRBJ1-5, is DGGITQSPKYLFRKEGQNVTLSCEQNLNHDAMYWYRQDPGQGLRLIYYSQIVNDFQKGDIAEGYSVSREKKESFPLTVTSAQKNPTAFYLCASSRGTVYSNQPQHFGDGTRLSIL.

This chain uses TRBV5-6 with TRBJ1-2, with D hard to call. The CDR3 is 17 amino acids. Germline lookup yields CDR1 SGHDT and CDR2 YYEEEE. Trimming stripped 5 bases from V and 5 bases from J, with 25 bases between. CDR3 DNA sequence: TGTGCCAGCAGTTTACGGCCAGGAATGGATGGTCCGTATGGCTACACCTTC. It specifies CASSLRPGMDGPYGYTF.

The genes are TRBV6-6 and TRBJ2-7; D is ambiguous. Between the trimmed V and J ends, which lost 8 bases and 2 bases, there was a span of 13 bases. The V gene's germline CDR1 is MNHNY and CDR2 SVGAGI (reference sequence). The CDR3 is 13 residues long. CDR3 sequence (DNA): TGTGCCAGCTCCTTCCAAGAACCCTACGAGCAGTACTTC. Protein sequence: CASSFQEPYEQYF.

The chain employs TRBV5-6 and TRBJ2-7; D might be TRBD1 (7 bases). The ends were cut back, 0 bases at V and 6 bases at J, with 10 bases in the middle. Germline assignment: CDR1 SGHDT and CDR2 YYEEEE. CDR3 size: 13 residues. The chain's CDR3 is CASSLDRGGEQYF. The CDR3 bases are TGTGCCAGCAGCTTGGACAGGGGAGGCGAGCAGTACTTC.

The chain combines TRBV5-1 with TRBJ2-5, with TRBD1 matching 7 bases. With V trimmed by 2 bases and J by 1 base, 8 bases remained unmatched. Germline CDR1 SGHRS, CDR2 YFSETQ. This CDR3 is 16 amino acids long. The CDR3: CASSFEWGTAQETQYF. The CDR3 DNA sequence: TGCGCCAGCAGCTTCGAGTGGGGGACAGCCCAAGAGACCCAGTACTTC.

This clone was detected once. The V call is TRBV18, the J call TRBJ2-1; TRBD1 aligns across 7 bases. V dropped 6 bases and J dropped 0; count of bases not matched to a gene: 8. This CDR3 region has 16 residues. The germline gives CDR1 KGHSH, CDR2 LQKENI. The CDR3 reads CASSPLRGLSYNEQFF. The CDR3 bases are TGTGCCAGCTCCCCCCTGAGGGGGCTCTCCTACAATGAGCAGTTCTTC.

The chain recombines TRBV27 with TRBJ2-7, with TRBD2 matching over 7 bases. With V trimmed by 8 bases and J by 4 bases, 11 bases remained unmatched. The CDR3 is 14 residues long. Germline values: CDR1 MNHEY, CDR2 SMNVEV (reference sequence). Here the CDR3 DNA reads TGTGCCAGCCCAACGGCGGGGGATAAATACGAGCAGTACTTC. This encodes CASPTAGDKYEQYF.

The V and J genes are TRBV9 and TRBJ1-2; D may be TRBD1 (5 bases). The V end lost 3 bases, the J end lost 3 bases, and 12 bases lay between the germline ends. The CDR3 has 14 residues. CDR1 and CDR2 from the germline V gene are SGDLS and YYNGEE. The CDR3 sequence: CASSDGGGDYGYTF. Written as DNA, the CDR3 is TGTGCCAGCAGCGATGGTGGAGGGGACTATGGCTACACCTTC.

The chain combines TRBV2 with TRBJ1-1, with D possibly matching TRBD1 (6 bases). The germline V gene has CDR1 SNHLY and CDR2 FYNNEI. Trimming stripped 6 bases from V and 7 bases from J, with 12 bases between. This CDR3 region has 12 residues. The CDR3, as DNA: TGTGCCAGCAGAGGGGGGGGTTATGAAGCTTTCTTT. Its protein product is CASRGGGYEAFF.

This clone came up once. V is TRBV4-3 and J is TRBJ2-7, with TRBD2 identical over 7 bases. V trimming: 0 bases; J trimming: 5 bases; junction bases outside the gene matches: 4. Germline-derived CDR1 and CDR2 are LGHNA and YSLEER. This CDR3 is built from 14 residues. CDR3 nucleotide sequence: TGCGCCAGCAGCCAAGACTGGGGGGGAAACGAGCAGTACTTC. Its translation is CASSQDWGGNEQYF.

This chain uses TRBV5-1 with TRBJ2-3; D call uncertain. The CDR3 loop spans 15 amino acids. Germline V gives CDR1 SGHRS, CDR2 YFSETQ. Trimming cost V 0 bases and J 1 base, with 9 bases left between them. The CDR3 coding sequence is TGCGCCAGCAGCTTGGGCGCCCTTCGCACAGATACGCAGTATTTT. As protein: CASSLGALRTDTQYF.